These T cell receptor beta chains were read from a single sample in a study of T cells in Graves' hyperthyroidism and ophthalmopathy. TCRdb fed the multiplex PCR reads into MiXCR, producing one record per CDR3 protein. The sample lists 300,000 to 350,000 distinct CDR3 sequences, roughly a fifth occurring once. Material for sequencing was blood. These TCRs come from a woman in her fifties or sixties with Graves' hyperthyroidism. CDR3s include the opening cysteine and the closing phenylalanine or tryptophan. The D gene is left open where the match is weak. Rows give clone size only sometimes, using once, few, many, or a class for an expanded clone.

j_gene: TRBJ1-1; v_gene: TRBV19; d_gene: TRBD1; abundance: few; CDR3aa: CASSMDRDTEAFF; CDR3nt: TGTGCCAGTAGTATGGACAGGGACACTGAAGCTTTCTTT
j_gene: TRBJ1-1; v_gene: TRBV12-3/TRBV12-4; d_gene: NA; abundance: NA; CDR3aa: CASRTPGPEAFF; CDR3nt: TGTGCCAGCAGGACCCCGGGACCTGAAGCTTTCTTT
j_gene: TRBJ2-7; v_gene: TRBV28; d_gene: NA; abundance: NA; CDR3aa: CATSGAGNYEQYF; CDR3nt: TGTGCCACATCGGGCGCGGGGAACTACGAGCAGTACTTC
j_gene: TRBJ2-3; v_gene: TRBV6-5; d_gene: NA; abundance: NA; CDR3aa: CASSYSRGLTDTQYF; CDR3nt: TGTGCCAGCAGTTACTCGAGGGGGTTAACAGATACGCAGTATTTT
j_gene: TRBJ1-2; v_gene: TRBV5-1; d_gene: NA; abundance: NA; CDR3aa: CASSLETDNYGYTF; CDR3nt: TGCGCCAGCAGCTTGGAGACGGATAACTATGGCTACACCTTC
j_gene: TRBJ1-5; v_gene: TRBV5-8; d_gene: NA; abundance: few; CDR3aa: CASTERGGISNQPQHF; CDR3nt: TGTGCCAGCACTGAGCGAGGGGGTATTAGCAATCAGCCCCAGCATTTT
j_gene: TRBJ1-3; v_gene: TRBV28; d_gene: NA; abundance: many; CDR3aa: CASSLGPDSSGNTIYF; CDR3nt: TGTGCCAGCAGTTTAGGTCCAGACAGCTCTGGAAACACCATATATTTT
j_gene: TRBJ1-1; v_gene: TRBV10-2; d_gene: TRBD1; abundance: NA; CDR3aa: CASIGTGGKDTEAFF; CDR3nt: TGCGCCAGCATCGGAACAGGGGGGAAGGACACTGAAGCTTTCTTT
j_gene: TRBJ1-5; v_gene: TRBV7-3; d_gene: TRBD1; abundance: many; CDR3aa: CASSPGQPPGNQPQHF; CDR3nt: TGTGCCAGCAGCCCGGGACAGCCCCCAGGCAATCAGCCCCAGCATTTT
j_gene: TRBJ1-4; v_gene: TRBV11-2; d_gene: TRBD1; abundance: many; CDR3aa: CASSLGGQGFAKLFF; CDR3nt: TGTGCCAGCAGCTTAGGAGGACAGGGTTTCGCAAAACTGTTTTTT
j_gene: TRBJ2-1; v_gene: TRBV11-2; d_gene: NA; abundance: many; CDR3aa: CASSLAGLSGYNEQFF; CDR3nt: TGTGCCAGCAGCTTAGCGGGACTTTCGGGGTACAATGAGCAGTTCTTC
j_gene: TRBJ2-1; v_gene: TRBV4-1; d_gene: NA; abundance: NA; CDR3aa: CASSQGISGNEQFF; CDR3nt: TGCGCCAGCAGCCAAGGTATTAGCGGCAATGAGCAGTTCTTC
j_gene: TRBJ1-1; v_gene: TRBV28; d_gene: NA; abundance: many; CDR3aa: CASSLFGGGTEAFF; CDR3nt: TGTGCCAGCAGTTTATTCGGGGGGGGCACTGAAGCTTTCTTT
j_gene: TRBJ2-3; v_gene: TRBV9; d_gene: TRBD2; abundance: many; CDR3aa: CASSVGLADTQYF; CDR3nt: TGTGCCAGCAGCGTTGGACTAGCAGATACGCAGTATTTT
j_gene: TRBJ2-3; v_gene: TRBV7-9; d_gene: TRBD1; abundance: few; CDR3aa: CASSHGTGTKYF; CDR3nt: TGTGCCAGCAGCCACGGGACAGGGACGAAGTATTTT
j_gene: TRBJ1-2; v_gene: TRBV12-3/TRBV12-4; d_gene: NA; abundance: many; CDR3aa: CASSLTSLGYTF; CDR3nt: TGTGCCAGCAGTTTAACCTCATTGGGCTACACCTTC
j_gene: TRBJ1-5; v_gene: TRBV20-1; d_gene: NA; abundance: many; CDR3aa: CSASSLEVPQHF; CDR3nt: TGCAGTGCTTCTTCCTTGGAAGTGCCCCAGCATTTT
j_gene: TRBJ2-1; v_gene: TRBV25-1; d_gene: TRBD2; abundance: few; CDR3aa: CASTGLAGGHWNEQFF; CDR3nt: TGTGCCAGCACTGGACTAGCGGGGGGGCATTGGAATGAGCAGTTCTTC
j_gene: TRBJ2-1; v_gene: TRBV7-3; d_gene: NA; abundance: NA; CDR3aa: CASSDHTGSEQFF; CDR3nt: TGTGCCAGCAGCGACCACACAGGGTCCGAGCAGTTCTTC
j_gene: TRBJ2-7; v_gene: TRBV4-1; d_gene: NA; abundance: many; CDR3aa: CASSHNSVYEQYF; CDR3nt: TGCGCCAGCAGCCACAATAGCGTCTACGAGCAGTACTTC
j_gene: TRBJ2-1; v_gene: TRBV7-8; d_gene: TRBD2; abundance: many; CDR3aa: CASSLTSGGAGNEQFF; CDR3nt: TGTGCCAGCAGCCTCACTAGCGGGGGGGCAGGCAATGAGCAGTTCTTC
j_gene: TRBJ1-6; v_gene: TRBV6-2/TRBV6-3; d_gene: NA; abundance: many; CDR3aa: CASRDDRTLTYNSPLHF; CDR3nt: TGTGCCAGCAGGGACGACAGAACTCTGACCTATAATTCACCCCTCCACTTT